This TCR beta chain derives from a study of early T cells in non-severe SARS-CoV-2 infection. Turning to the study itself: Chains were not paired, and sequencing was done on bulk RNA from unsorted whole blood. Study-level findings and limits: Matching with VDJdb favored anti-spike CD8 responses (missing private and CD4 specificities).

This clonotype appeared many times. Its cognate antigen is unknown. Attachment of unique molecular identifiers was made to individual cDNA molecules. In TCRdb, the 5' RACE reads were re-called with MiXCR into one record per CDR3 protein. This table holds roughly 54,000 distinct CDR3 sequences, around 5.6% found once. V dropped 6 bases and J dropped 3; count of bases not matched to a gene: 8. The germline V gene encodes CDR1 DFQATT and CDR2 SNEGSKA (reference sequence). This CDR3 is 15 amino acids long. The TCR originated in an adult who was a healthcare worker with PCR-confirmed SARS-CoV-2 infection or an uninfected control (not recorded which). Material: whole blood. V usage is TRBV20-1 and J usage is TRBJ2-1, with TRBD2 matching over 10 bases. CDR3 amino acids: CSAKLAGLLYNEQFF. CDR3 bases: TGCAGTGCGAAACTAGCGGGATTGCTCTACAATGAGCAGTTCTTC.